The 9 T cell receptor beta chains below were found in one sample sequenced in a study of siplizumab effects on memory and regulatory T cells. Assay used: immunoSEQ multiplex PCR; TCRdb lists only in-frame clones, some missing. The sample contains 90,000 to 150,000 clones, 80% to 95% of which appear only once. The sample consisted of non-Treg CD4+ T cells sorted from blood. Receptor source: a human donor in good health.

This chain links TRBV7-9 with TRBJ1-1, with D possibly being TRBD1 (5 bases). Trimming left V 0 bases short and J 5 bases short, with 10 bases between. Germline lookup yields CDR1 SEHNR and CDR2 FQNEAQ (reference sequence). This CDR3 has 14 amino acids. The CDR3 DNA follows: TGTGCCAGCAGCTTAGCAGGGGCGGGGACTGAAGCTTTCTTT. Translated, it gives CASSLAGAGTEAFF. Full variable domain (remainder filled in from reference TRBV7-9 and TRBJ1-1): DTGVSQNPRHKITKRGQNVTFRCDPISEHNRLYWYRQTLGQGPEFLTYFQNEAQLEKSRLLSDRFSAERPKGSFSTLEIQRTEQGDSAMYLCASSLAGAGTEAFFGQGTRLTVV.

In nucleotides, the CDR3 is TGTGCCAGCAGCCCTATCTTGGTCTACACTGAAGCTTTCTTT. It yields the protein CASSPILVYTEAFF. This chain uses TRBV7-9 with TRBJ1-1; D not certain. V was clipped by 5 bases and J by 3 bases, with 13 bases between them. Germline assignment: CDR1 SEHNR and CDR2 FQNEAQ (reference sequence). CDR3 length: 14 residues.

The chain recombines TRBV7-9 with TRBJ1-1; no clear D. V lost 7 bases and J 3 bases, leaving 15 bases between the germline ends. Germline V gene lookup returns CDR1 SEHNR and CDR2 FQNEAQ (reference sequence). The CDR3 is made up of 14 amino acids. CDR3 DNA: TGTGCCAGCACCCAAAACACCGGGGACACTGAAGCTTTCTTT. Amino acid sequence: CASTQNTGDTEAFF.

This clone was counted a single time. The gene calls are TRBV15 and TRBJ2-1; the D is unclear. Trimming left V 1 base short and J 2 bases short, with 12 bases between. The CDR3 is 16 residues long. Germline CDR1 LNHNV, CDR2 YYDKDF (reference sequence). The DNA of the CDR3 is TGTGCCACCAGCAGAGGTAGGCCAGGTCCCTACAATGAGCAGTTCTTC. Residues: CATSRGRPGPYNEQFF.

The V and J genes are TRBV9 and TRBJ1-2; TRBD1 aligns across 7 bases. The CDR3 extends over 16 amino acids. Germline V CDR1 and CDR2: SGDLS, YYNGEE. J gave up 3 bases and V 4 bases, and 12 bases lay outside the gene matches. CDR3 sequence: CASSPRQGSIDYGYTF. For the CDR3, the DNA is TGTGCCAGCAGCCCCCGACAGGGCTCTATTGACTATGGCTACACCTTC.

The rearrangement joins TRBV14 to TRBJ1-2; D unclear. Germline-derived CDR1 and CDR2 are SGHDN and FVKESK. This CDR3 region has 11 residues. V was shortened by 3 bases and J by 8 bases, with 7 bases between the two germline ends. The CDR3 DNA sequence: TGTGCCAGCAGCCAGGTGGAGGGCTACACCTTC. It specifies CASSQVEGYTF.

The chain uses TRBV7-3 and TRBJ1-6; D gene ambiguous. Trimming pared 5 bases from V and 0 bases from J, leaving 8 bases between. Germline CDR1 SGHTA, CDR2 FQGTGA. The CDR3 sequence is 15 residues long. The CDR3 loop is CASSTGSSYNSPLHF. The CDR3 DNA reads as TGTGCCAGCAGCACCGGCAGCTCCTATAATTCACCCCTCCACTTT.

V and J are TRBV18 and TRBJ1-5, with TRBD1 matching over 8 bases. V lost 5 bases and J lost 4; bases outside the gene matches: 7. The CDR3 is 15 amino acids. The germline V gene encodes CDR1 KGHSH and CDR2 LQKENI. The CDR3 coding sequence is TGTGCCAGCTCAGTATATACAGGGGGGAATCAGCCCCAGCATTTT. Translated: CASSVYTGGNQPQHF.

The chain employs TRBV28 and TRBJ1-1; D remains ambiguous. The CDR3 consists of 16 residues. V was cut by 1 base and J by 1 base, with 13 bases left in between. Germline CDR1 is MDHEN and CDR2 is SYDVKM. The CDR3 reads CASSLSPRAANTEAFF. The CDR3 nucleotides are TGTGCCAGCAGTTTATCCCCCAGAGCGGCGAACACTGAAGCTTTCTTT.